Listed here are 14 T cell receptor beta chains from one sample, sequenced in a study of cytomegalovirus exposure and HLA in healthy donors. Method: immunoSEQ multiplex PCR; TCRdb's copy keeps in-frame clones and lacks some. Among about 240,000 clones, about 90% were seen once, and the ten largest hold roughly 1.2%. The sample consisted of PBMCs. The origin of the receptors is a woman in her twenties or thirties in good health and CMV-seropositive.

This clone has only one observation. The chain recombines TRBV7-9 with TRBJ1-1; TRBD1 might be the D (5 bases). CDR3 length equals 12 residues. Deletions cut 1 base from V and 6 bases from J, with 6 bases between. Germline assignment: CDR1 SEHNR and CDR2 FQNEAQ (reference sequence). This CDR3 is CASSLGGPEAFF. CDR3 bases: TGTGCCAGCAGCTTAGGGGGCCCTGAAGCTTTCTTT. Full variable domain (remainder filled in from reference TRBV7-9 and TRBJ1-1): DTGVSQNPRHKITKRGQNVTFRCDPISEHNRLYWYRQTLGQGPEFLTYFQNEAQLEKSRLLSDRFSAERPKGSFSTLEIQRTEQGDSAMYLCASSLGGPEAFFGQGTRLTVV.

The chain joins TRBV6-5 to TRBJ1-1; D gene unclear. Germline values: CDR1 MNHEY, CDR2 SVGAGI. The CDR3 totals 13 residues. Trimming took 2 bases from V and 8 from J, leaving 12 bases between them. This CDR3 is CASSYLEGVEAFF. The CDR3 region has the DNA TGTGCCAGCAGTTACCTAGAGGGCGTGGAAGCTTTCTTT.

This rearrangement joins TRBV25-1 to TRBJ2-5, with D maybe TRBD2 (5 bases). V gave up 2 bases and J gave up 4 bases, with 11 bases separating them. The CDR3 contains 14 residues. The germline CDR1 and CDR2 sequences are MGHDK and SYGVNS. CDR3 DNA sequence: TGTGCCAGCAGTGAAGTCGGGGTTGCAGAGACCCAGTACTTC. Protein: CASSEVGVAETQYF. Drawing the rest from reference TRBV25-1 and TRBJ2-5, the complete variable domain is EADIYQTPRYLVIGTGKKITLECSQTMGHDKMYWYQQDPGMELHLIHYSYGVNSTEKGDLSSESTVSRIRTEHFPLTLESARPSHTSQYLCASSEVGVAETQYFGPGTRLLVL.

This chain joins TRBV5-5 and TRBJ2-7; tentative D call: TRBD1 (6 bases). V was pared by 4 bases and J by 3 bases, with 14 bases between. The CDR3 has 14 amino acids. Germline V lookup: CDR1 SGHKS, CDR2 YYEKEE (reference sequence). CDR3 in amino acids: CASSPPQGGYEQYF. For the CDR3, the DNA is TGTGCCAGCAGCCCGCCTCAAGGGGGCTACGAGCAGTACTTC.

This clone was detected only once. V gene TRBV5-6 combines with J gene TRBJ1-2; D gene unclear. The CDR3 runs 15 residues. Germline V gene lookup returns CDR1 SGHDT and CDR2 YYEEEE. V was pared by 4 bases and J by 8 bases, with 21 bases between. The CDR3 here is CASSLPGVGVRGYTF. CDR3 DNA: TGTGCCAGCAGCCTTCCCGGGGTAGGTGTGAGGGGCTACACCTTC.

This clone was counted between two and nine times. J is TRBJ1-2 and V is TRBV2; D not resolved. Between the trimmed V and J ends, which lost 0 bases and 3 bases, there was a span of 8 bases. Germline V gene lookup returns CDR1 SNHLY and CDR2 FYNNEI. The CDR3 is 14 amino acids. The CDR3 DNA reads TGTGCCAGCAGTGAAGCCGACAAGGACTATGGCTACACCTTC. As protein: CASSEADKDYGYTF.

This chain connects TRBV10-3 to TRBJ2-3, with a weak D call TRBD1 (6 bases). The V and J ends lost 6 bases and 4 bases respectively, with 11 bases between them. Germline-derived CDR1 and CDR2 are ENHRY and SYGVKD. The CDR3 has 13 residues. This chain's CDR3 is CAISKPGADTQYF. Written as DNA, the CDR3 is TGTGCCATCAGCAAACCAGGGGCAGATACGCAGTATTTT.

Only one count was recorded for this clone. This chain joins TRBV27 and TRBJ2-5, with 11 bases matching TRBD2. Germline V gene data show CDR1 as MNHEY and CDR2 as SMNVEV (reference sequence). The CDR3 covers 16 residues. With 5 bases clipped from V and 1 base from J, the junction kept 6 bases outside the gene matches. CDR3 DNA sequence: TGTGCCAGCAGTGTACTAGCGGGAGCTTCCCAAGAGACCCAGTACTTC. This encodes CASSVLAGASQETQYF.

The V call is TRBV15, the J call TRBJ1-1; D gene ambiguous. CDR1 is LNHNV and CDR2 is YYDKDF in the germline V gene (reference sequence). V shed 0 bases and J shed 6 bases, with 8 bases lying between them. CDR3 size: 13 residues. CDR3 DNA: TGTGCCACCAGCAGAGATGGAGATTCTGAAGCTTTCTTT. This gives the protein CATSRDGDSEAFF.

The chain carries TRBV9 and TRBJ2-5, with D tentatively TRBD1 (7 bases). Between the trimmed V and J ends, which lost 0 bases and 6 bases, there was a span of 15 bases. CDR3 size: 15 residues. Looked up from germline, CDR1 is SGDLS and CDR2 is YYNGEE. CDR3 protein: CASSVGQGGGKTQYF. The CDR3 DNA reads TGTGCCAGCAGCGTAGGACAGGGAGGTGGAAAGACCCAGTACTTC. The whole variable domain, filled in from reference TRBV9 and TRBJ2-5, reads DSGVTQTPKHLITATGQRVTLRCSPRSGDLSVYWYQQSLDQGLQFLIQYYNGEERAKGNILERFSAQQFPDLHSELNLSSLELGDSALYFCASSVGQGGGKTQYFGPGTRLLVL.

J is TRBJ2-7 and V is TRBV14; TRBD2 matches 8 bases. Germline V gene sequence: CDR1 SGHDN, CDR2 FVKESK. The CDR3 loop spans 16 amino acids. V was pared by 0 bases and J by 1 base, with 5 bases of the junction left unmatched. This CDR3 reads CASSQEGAGGSYEQYF. CDR3 nucleotides: TGTGCCAGCAGCCAAGAGGGGGCGGGAGGTTCCTACGAGCAGTACTTC.

The chain is built from TRBV6-1 and TRBJ2-5, with 10 bases lining up with TRBD2. The germline V gene encodes CDR1 MNHNS and CDR2 SASEGT. This CDR3 comprises 12 residues. Losses at the gene ends were 7 bases for V and 7 bases for J; bases not matched to a gene: 3. The CDR3 DNA reads TGTGCCAGCATCCCTAGCGGGGGGACCCAGTACTTC. Residues: CASIPSGGTQYF.

The gene calls are TRBV6-1 and TRBJ1-1, with no clear D. V lost 2 bases and J lost 0, with 7 bases in between. From germline, CDR1 is MNHNS and CDR2 SASEGT. The CDR3 has 14 amino acids. CDR3 residues: CASSEPFMNTEAFF. CDR3 coding DNA: TGTGCCAGCAGTGAACCATTCATGAACACTGAAGCTTTCTTT.

V usage is TRBV5-1 and J usage is TRBJ2-1; 10 nucleotides match TRBD2. This CDR3 is 16 amino acids long. V dropped 0 bases and J dropped 9; count of bases not matched to a gene: 9. Germline-derived CDR1 and CDR2 are SGHRS and YFSETQ. This CDR3 is CASSLDMRTSGTEQFF. DNA for the CDR3: TGCGCCAGCAGCTTGGATATGAGGACTAGCGGTACTGAGCAGTTCTTC. The full variable domain, completed using reference TRBV5-1 and TRBJ2-1, is KAGVTQTPRYLIKTRGQQVTLSCSPISGHRSVSWYQQTPGQGLQFLFEYFSETQRNKGNFPGRFSGRQFSNSRSEMNVSTLELGDSALYLCASSLDMRTSGTEQFFGPGTRLTVL.